The sequence of this T cell receptor (beta chain) was determined in a study of T cells after yellow fever vaccination. MiXCR, run by TCRdb on the 5' RACE reads, gives a single entry per CDR3 protein. The data hold more than 350,000 distinct CDR3 sequences, with roughly 11% observed a single time. Germline values: CDR1 MGHRA, CDR2 YSYEKL. This CDR3 is built from 14 residues. V dropped 1 base and J dropped 2 bases, with 8 bases sitting between them. The chain couples TRBV4-1 to TRBJ1-2; D is unresolved. Source: PBMCs, taken on the day of the first yellow fever vaccination. This TCR was recovered from a man between 18 and 35 years old who received the YFV17D yellow fever vaccine. In DNA form, the CDR3 reads TGCGCCAGCAGCCAAGTCTTAGGAAACTATGGCTACACCTTC. As protein: CASSQVLGNYGYTF.